This T cell receptor (beta chain) emerged from a study of T cell responses to AZD1222 COVID-19 vaccine. Overall study: Both about-4-week and about-12-week second-dose recipients were combined.

Concerning this clone: Its cognate antigen is unknown.

This CDR3 is built from 13 residues. Trimming removed 7 bases from V and 9 bases from J, with 16 bases in between. Per germline, CDR1 SNHLY and CDR2 FYNNEI. Study conclusions and caveats: The study found Spike-specific TCR breadth and depth rose after two AZD1222 doses. The CD4 TCRs associated with vaccination extended across spike and predominated at 160-218 and 743-854. At baseline, seropositivity was found in only a handful of AZD1222 recipients.

Only in-frame clones appear in the TCRdb table, and some are missing; sequencing was by immunoSEQ multiplex PCR. The profile shows around 150,000 clones, roughly 82% of them singletons. The input for sequencing was peripheral blood, taken on day 0 of AZD1222 vaccination. The TCR sequence derives from an adult in good health. The J gene is TRBJ1-5, the V gene TRBV2; D is unresolved. CDR3 region: CASIEDLLAPQHF. Here the CDR3 DNA reads TGTGCCAGCATCGAGGACCTCTTGGCGCCCCAGCATTTT.